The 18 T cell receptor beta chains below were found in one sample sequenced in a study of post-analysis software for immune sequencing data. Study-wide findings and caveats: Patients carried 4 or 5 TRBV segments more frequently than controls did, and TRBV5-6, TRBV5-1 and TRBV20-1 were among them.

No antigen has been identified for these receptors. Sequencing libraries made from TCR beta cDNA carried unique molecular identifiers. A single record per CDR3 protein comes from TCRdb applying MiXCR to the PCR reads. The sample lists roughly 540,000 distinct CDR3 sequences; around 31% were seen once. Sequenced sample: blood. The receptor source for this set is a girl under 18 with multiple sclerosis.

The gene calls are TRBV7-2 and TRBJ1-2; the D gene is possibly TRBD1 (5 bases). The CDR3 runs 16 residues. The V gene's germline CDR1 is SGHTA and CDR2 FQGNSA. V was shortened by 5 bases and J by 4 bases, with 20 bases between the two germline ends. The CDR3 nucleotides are TGTGCCAGCAGCCCCGGAGTGACAGCTATATCCTATGGCTACACCTTC. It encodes CASSPGVTAISYGYTF.

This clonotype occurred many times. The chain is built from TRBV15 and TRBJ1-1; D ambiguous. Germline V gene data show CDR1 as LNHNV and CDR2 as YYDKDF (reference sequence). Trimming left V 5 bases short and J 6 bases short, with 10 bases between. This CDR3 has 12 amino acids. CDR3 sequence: CATSGDIPEAFF. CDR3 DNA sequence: TGTGCCACCAGCGGTGACATTCCTGAAGCTTTCTTT. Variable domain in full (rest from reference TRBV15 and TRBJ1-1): DAMVIQNPRYQVTQFGKPVTLSCSQTLNHNVMYWYQQKSSQAPKLLFHYYDKDFNNEADTPDNFQSRRPNTSFCFLDIRSPGLGDTAMYLCATSGDIPEAFFGQGTRLTVV.

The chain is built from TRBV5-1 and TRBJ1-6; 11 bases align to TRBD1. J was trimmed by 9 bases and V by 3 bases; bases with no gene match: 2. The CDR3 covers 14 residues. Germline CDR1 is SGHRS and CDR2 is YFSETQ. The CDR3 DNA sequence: TGCGCCAGCAGCTCCGGGACAGGGGGTTCACCCCTCCACTTT. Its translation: CASSSGTGGSPLHF.

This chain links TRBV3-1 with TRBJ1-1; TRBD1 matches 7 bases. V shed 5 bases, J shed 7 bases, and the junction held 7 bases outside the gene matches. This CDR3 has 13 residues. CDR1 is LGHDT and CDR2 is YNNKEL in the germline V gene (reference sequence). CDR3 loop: CASSSTGRDEAFF. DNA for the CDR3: TGTGCCAGCAGCTCGACAGGGAGGGATGAAGCTTTCTTT.

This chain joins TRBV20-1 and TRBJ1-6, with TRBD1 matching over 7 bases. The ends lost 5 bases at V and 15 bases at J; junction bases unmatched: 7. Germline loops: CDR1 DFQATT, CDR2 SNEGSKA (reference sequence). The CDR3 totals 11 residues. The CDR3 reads CSAPTGWRLHF. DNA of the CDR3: TGCAGTGCTCCGACAGGGTGGCGCCTCCACTTT.

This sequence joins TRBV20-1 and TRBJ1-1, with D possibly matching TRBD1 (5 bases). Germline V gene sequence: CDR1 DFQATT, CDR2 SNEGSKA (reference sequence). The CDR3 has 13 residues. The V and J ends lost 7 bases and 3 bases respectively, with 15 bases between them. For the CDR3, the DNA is TGCAGTGTTGGGTTCGGGGCGTACACTGAAGCTTTCTTT. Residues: CSVGFGAYTEAFF.

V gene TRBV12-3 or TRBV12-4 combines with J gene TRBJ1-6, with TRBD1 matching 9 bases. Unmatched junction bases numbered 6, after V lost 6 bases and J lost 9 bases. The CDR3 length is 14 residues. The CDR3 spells CASRAGTGTSPLHF. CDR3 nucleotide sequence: TGTGCCAGCAGGGCCGGGACAGGGACTTCACCCCTCCACTTT.

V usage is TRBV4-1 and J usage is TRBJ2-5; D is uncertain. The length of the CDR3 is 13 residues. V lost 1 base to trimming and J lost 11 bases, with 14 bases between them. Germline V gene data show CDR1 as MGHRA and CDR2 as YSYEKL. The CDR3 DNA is TGCGCCAGCAGCCAAGTGGGCGAGGATGAGCAGTACTTC. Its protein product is CASSQVGEDEQYF.

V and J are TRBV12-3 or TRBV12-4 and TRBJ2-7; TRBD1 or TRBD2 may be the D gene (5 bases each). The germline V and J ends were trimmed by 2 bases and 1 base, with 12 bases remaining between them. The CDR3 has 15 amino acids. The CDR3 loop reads CASSLHRDLSYEQYF. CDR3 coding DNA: TGTGCCAGCAGTTTACACCGGGACCTGTCCTACGAGCAGTACTTC.

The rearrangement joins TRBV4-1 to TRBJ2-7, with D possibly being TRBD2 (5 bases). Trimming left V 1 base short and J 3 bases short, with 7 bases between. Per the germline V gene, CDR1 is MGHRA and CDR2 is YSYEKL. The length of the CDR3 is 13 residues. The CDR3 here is CASSQARGYEQYF. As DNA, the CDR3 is TGCGCCAGCAGCCAAGCTCGGGGCTACGAGCAGTACTTC.

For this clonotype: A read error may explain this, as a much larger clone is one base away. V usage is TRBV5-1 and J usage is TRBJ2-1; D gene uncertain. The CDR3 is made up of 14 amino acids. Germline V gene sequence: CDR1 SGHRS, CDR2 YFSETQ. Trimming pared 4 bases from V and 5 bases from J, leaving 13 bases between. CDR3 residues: CASSGNRAHNEQFF. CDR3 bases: TGCGCCAGCAGCGGTAACCGGGCGCACAATGAGCAGTTCTTC.

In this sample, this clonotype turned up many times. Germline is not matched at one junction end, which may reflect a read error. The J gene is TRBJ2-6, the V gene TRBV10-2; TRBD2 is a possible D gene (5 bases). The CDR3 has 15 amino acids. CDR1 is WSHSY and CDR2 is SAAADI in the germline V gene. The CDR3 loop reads CASSEGSSGANVLTF. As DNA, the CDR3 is TGTGCCAGCAGTGAGGGAAGCTCTGGGGCCAACGTCCTGACTTTC.

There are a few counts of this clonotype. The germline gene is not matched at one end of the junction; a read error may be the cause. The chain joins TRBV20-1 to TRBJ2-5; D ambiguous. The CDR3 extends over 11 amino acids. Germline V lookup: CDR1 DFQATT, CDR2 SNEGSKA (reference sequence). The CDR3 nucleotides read TGCAGTGCTAAGGATCAAGGGACCCAGTACTTC. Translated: CSAKDQGTQYF.

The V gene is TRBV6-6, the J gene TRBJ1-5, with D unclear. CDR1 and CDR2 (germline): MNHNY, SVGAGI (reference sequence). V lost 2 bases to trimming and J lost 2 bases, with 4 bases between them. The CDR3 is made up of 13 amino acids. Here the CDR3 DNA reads TGTGCCAGCAGTTACCCAGGCAATCAGCCCCAGCATTTT. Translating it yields CASSYPGNQPQHF.

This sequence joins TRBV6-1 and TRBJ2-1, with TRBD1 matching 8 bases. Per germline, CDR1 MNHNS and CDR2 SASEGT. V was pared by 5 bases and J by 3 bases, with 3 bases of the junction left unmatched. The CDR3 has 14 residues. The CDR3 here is CASSRQGLYNEQFF. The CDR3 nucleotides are TGTGCCAGCAGTAGACAGGGGCTCTACAATGAGCAGTTCTTC.

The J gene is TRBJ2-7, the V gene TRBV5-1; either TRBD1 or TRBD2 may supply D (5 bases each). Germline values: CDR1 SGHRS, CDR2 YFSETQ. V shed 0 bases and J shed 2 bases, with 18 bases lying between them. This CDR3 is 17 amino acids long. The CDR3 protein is CASSLAGTRIGPYEQYF. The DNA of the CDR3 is TGCGCCAGCAGCTTGGCAGGGACCCGTATTGGACCCTACGAGCAGTACTTC.

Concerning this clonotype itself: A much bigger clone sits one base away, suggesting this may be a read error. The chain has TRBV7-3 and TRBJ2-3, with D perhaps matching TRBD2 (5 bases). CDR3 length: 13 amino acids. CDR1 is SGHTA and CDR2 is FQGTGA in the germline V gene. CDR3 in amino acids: CASSSASTDTRYF. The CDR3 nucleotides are TGTGCCAGCAGCTCTGCTAGCACAGATACGCGGTATTTT.

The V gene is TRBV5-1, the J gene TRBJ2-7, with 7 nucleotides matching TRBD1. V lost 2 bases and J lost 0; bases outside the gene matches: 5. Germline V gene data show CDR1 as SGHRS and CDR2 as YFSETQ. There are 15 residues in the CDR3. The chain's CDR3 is CASSFAGGYSYEQYF. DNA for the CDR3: TGCGCCAGCAGCTTCGCAGGGGGATACTCCTACGAGCAGTACTTC.